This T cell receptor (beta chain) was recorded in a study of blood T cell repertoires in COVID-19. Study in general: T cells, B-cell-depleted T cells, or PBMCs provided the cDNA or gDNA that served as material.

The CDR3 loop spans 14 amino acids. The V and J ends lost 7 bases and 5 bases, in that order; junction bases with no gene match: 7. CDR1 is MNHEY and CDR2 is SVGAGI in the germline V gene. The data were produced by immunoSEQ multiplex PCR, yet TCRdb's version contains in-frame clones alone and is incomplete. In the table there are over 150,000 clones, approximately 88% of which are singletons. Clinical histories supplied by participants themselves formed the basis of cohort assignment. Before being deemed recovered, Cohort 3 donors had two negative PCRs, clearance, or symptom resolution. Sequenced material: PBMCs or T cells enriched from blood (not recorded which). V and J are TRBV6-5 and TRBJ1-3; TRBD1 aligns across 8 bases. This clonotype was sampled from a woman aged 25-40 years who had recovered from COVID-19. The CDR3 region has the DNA TGTGCCAGCACCGCGGGGACAGGCCGAAACACCATATATTTT. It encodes CASTAGTGRNTIYF.